The 10 T cell receptor beta chains reported below all come from one sample, sequenced in a study of CD8 T cells in Susac syndrome. Reverse transcription used roughly 0.45 to 1 ug RNA and random hexamers. TCRdb re-called the immunoSEQ multiplex PCR reads through MiXCR, storing one row per CDR3 protein. This table has about 160,000 distinct CDR3 sequences, approximately 94% appearing once. Sequenced: CD4+ T cells from PBMCs. These receptor sequences come from a human donor with multiple sclerosis.

The rearrangement links TRBV7-8 to TRBJ2-2, with D perhaps matching TRBD1 (6 bases). V was cut by 11 bases and J by 2 bases, with 21 bases left in between. Germline values: CDR1 SGHVS, CDR2 FQNEAQ. The CDR3 contains 16 residues. In DNA, the CDR3 is TGTGCCGGGGGATGGGGGCGCAGACCCAACACCGGGGAGCTGTTTTTT. The encoded protein is CAGGWGRRPNTGELFF.

The chain combines TRBV20-1 with TRBJ1-5, with D maybe TRBD1 (5 bases). Deletions cut 0 bases from V and 8 bases from J, with 11 bases between. The CDR3 has 13 amino acids. CDR1 and CDR2 (germline): DFQATT, SNEGSKA (reference sequence). In DNA, the CDR3 is TGCAGTGCTAGAGAAGGTGGGGGAAAGCCCCAGCATTTT. This gives the protein CSAREGGGKPQHF.

The rearrangement joins TRBV30 to TRBJ1-5; no clear D gene. With 3 bases removed from V and 0 bases from J, the gap between germline ends came to 6 bases. Germline V CDR1 and CDR2: GTSNPN, SVGIG (reference sequence). The CDR3 loop spans 13 amino acids. The CDR3 is CAWSGDSNQPQHF. The CDR3 bases are TGTGCCTGGAGCGGGGATAGCAATCAGCCCCAGCATTTT.

The chain has TRBV29-1 and TRBJ1-2; 9 bases match TRBD1. CDR3 length: 15 amino acids. Germline V CDR1 and CDR2: SQVTM, ANQGSEA. The V and J ends lost 7 bases and 2 bases, in that order; junction bases with no gene match: 11. CDR3 in DNA: TGCAGCGCGACAGGGGGTTTTGGGATAAACTATGGCTACACCTTC. Its protein is CSATGGFGINYGYTF.

CDR3 residues: CASSGGLGVSTEAFF. The CDR3 DNA follows: TGTGCCAGCAGCGGTGGTCTCGGGGTATCCACTGAAGCTTTCTTT. The chain links TRBV7-9 to TRBJ1-1; no firm D call. The V and J ends lost 5 bases and 4 bases respectively, with 17 bases between them. Per germline, CDR1 SEHNR and CDR2 FQNEAQ (reference sequence). The CDR3 consists of 15 residues.

This chain joins TRBV7-2 and TRBJ2-7; the D is unclear. CDR1 is SGHTA, CDR2 FQGNSA, per germline. The CDR3 consists of 16 residues. V was trimmed by 1 base and J by 2 bases, leaving 15 bases between them. This chain's CDR3 is CASSLVLAVLTYEQYF. The CDR3 bases are TGTGCCAGCAGCTTAGTTCTGGCGGTCCTGACCTACGAGCAGTACTTC.

The V call is TRBV7-6, the J call TRBJ2-3, with TRBD2 as a possible D gene (6 bases). The CDR3 sequence is 14 residues long. Germline assignment: CDR1 SGHVS and CDR2 FNYEAQ. V was shortened by 5 bases and J by 5 bases, with 14 bases between the two germline ends. CDR3 DNA sequence: TGTGCCAGCAGCCAAGGACTGCGGGGAGATACGCAGTATTTT. This encodes CASSQGLRGDTQYF. Combining the CDR3 with reference TRBV7-6 and TRBJ2-3 gives the whole variable domain GAGVSQSPRYKVTKRGQDVALRCDPISGHVSLYWYRQALGQGPEFLTYFNYEAQQDKSGLPNDRFSAERPEGSISTLTIQRTEQRDSAMYRCASSQGLRGDTQYFGPGTRLTVL.

V is TRBV12-3 or TRBV12-4 and J is TRBJ2-7; TRBD1 aligns across 7 bases. The CDR3 totals 13 residues. Trimming took 7 bases from V and 5 from J; bases not matched to a gene: 8. The CDR3 loop is CASNLPGQDEQYF. DNA of the CDR3: TGTGCCAGCAATCTACCCGGACAGGACGAGCAGTACTTC.

The J gene is TRBJ1-3, the V gene TRBV20-1; D is possibly TRBD1 (5 bases). The CDR3 consists of 14 residues. Trimming left V 3 bases short and J 2 bases short, with 11 bases between. Germline lookup yields CDR1 DFQATT and CDR2 SNEGSKA (reference sequence). CDR3 sequence reads: CSASPSGPGNTIYF. CDR3 DNA sequence: TGCAGTGCTAGCCCTTCAGGGCCTGGAAACACCATATATTTT.

The chain couples TRBV12-3 or TRBV12-4 to TRBJ2-4, with D possibly matching TRBD1 (6 bases). The CDR3 spans 16 residues. V gave up 5 bases and J gave up 5 bases, with 19 bases separating them. The chain's CDR3 is CASSPRQVSGENIQYF. The CDR3 DNA sequence: TGTGCCAGCAGTCCGAGACAGGTTTCAGGGGAAAACATTCAGTACTTC.